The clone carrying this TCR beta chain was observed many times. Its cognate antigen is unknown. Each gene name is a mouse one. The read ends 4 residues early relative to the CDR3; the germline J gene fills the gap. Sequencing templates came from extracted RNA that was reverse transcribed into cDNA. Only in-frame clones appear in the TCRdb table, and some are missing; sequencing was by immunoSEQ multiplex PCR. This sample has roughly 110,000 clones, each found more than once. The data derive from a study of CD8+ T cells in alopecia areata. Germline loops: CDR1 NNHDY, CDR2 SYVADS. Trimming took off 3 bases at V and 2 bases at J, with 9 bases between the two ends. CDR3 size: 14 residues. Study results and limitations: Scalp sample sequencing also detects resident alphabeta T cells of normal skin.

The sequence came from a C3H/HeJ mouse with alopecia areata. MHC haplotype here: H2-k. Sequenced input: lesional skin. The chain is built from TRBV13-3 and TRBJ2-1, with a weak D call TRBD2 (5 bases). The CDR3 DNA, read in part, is TGTGCCAGCAGTGTCCGACTGCACTATGCT. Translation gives CASSVRLHYA. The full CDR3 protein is CASSVRLHYAEQFF.